This entry lists 18 T cell receptor beta chains sequenced from one sample in a study of human T cells and chemical hapten exposure. TCRdb reprocessed the RACE reads with MiXCR, giving one entry per CDR3 protein. The data show 300,000 to 350,000 distinct CDR3 sequences, approximately 6.3% seen once. Stated time point: patch test 1, 2 weeks after DPC sensitization. Documented treatment: therapeutic diphenylcyclopropenone sensitization with weekly scalp DPC. Specimen: whole blood, collected in connection with sensitization to the hapten diphenylcyclopropenone (DPC). These receptors were obtained from a young woman with alopecia areata. Some clones in this sample may be carry-over from other donors' samples.

This clonotype was seen ten or more times. V is TRBV28 and J is TRBJ1-1; D uncertain. The germline gives CDR1 MDHEN, CDR2 SYDVKM. The CDR3 consists of 15 residues. V lost 4 bases to trimming and J lost 1 base, with 13 bases between them. CDR3 region: CASSSGGLKNTEAFF. The CDR3 DNA is TGTGCCAGCAGTTCAGGTGGGCTGAAGAACACTGAAGCTTTCTTT.

The CDR3 DNA follows: TGCAGCGTGGATGAAACAGGGGCCTTCAGGTCCCTCCACTTT. Translation: CSVDETGAFRSLHF. The chain couples TRBV29-1 to TRBJ1-6; 7 nucleotides match TRBD1. The CDR3 consists of 14 residues. With 6 bases clipped from V and 14 bases from J, the junction kept 16 bases outside the gene matches. The V gene's germline CDR1 is SQVTM and CDR2 ANQGSEA.

There are many counts of this clonotype. This CDR3 is CASSGTPGRSYNEQFF. In nucleotides, the CDR3 is TGCGCCAGCAGCGGAACACCGGGACGGTCCTACAATGAGCAGTTCTTC. The chain couples TRBV5-1 to TRBJ2-1; the D gene could be TRBD1 or TRBD2 (5 bases each). Between the trimmed V and J ends, which lost 4 bases and 1 base, there was a span of 15 bases. The CDR3 sequence is 16 residues long. Germline assignment: CDR1 SGHRS and CDR2 YFSETQ. Full variable domain (missing parts from reference TRBV5-1 and TRBJ2-1): KAGVTQTPRYLIKTRGQQVTLSCSPISGHRSVSWYQQTPGQGLQFLFEYFSETQRNKGNFPGRFSGRQFSNSRSEMNVSTLELGDSALYLCASSGTPGRSYNEQFFGPGTRLTVL.

The sample holds many counts of this clonotype. The chain recombines TRBV7-6 with TRBJ2-5; D could derive from TRBD1 or TRBD2 (6 bases each). The CDR3 totals 13 residues. V gave up 2 bases and J gave up 8 bases, with 12 bases separating them. Germline lookup yields CDR1 SGHVS and CDR2 FNYEAQ. For the CDR3, the DNA is TGTGCCAGCAGCTTAAGCGGAGGGGGTACCCAGTACTTC. It yields the protein CASSLSGGGTQYF.

This clonotype was counted only a few times. One junction end does not reproduce the germline sequence, and a read error may be involved. The rearrangement links TRBV7-9 to TRBJ2-1, with a tentative D call TRBD1 (7 bases). This CDR3 region has 12 residues. Germline values: CDR1 SEHNR, CDR2 FQNEAQ (reference sequence). Here the CDR3 DNA reads TGTGCCAGCAGCTTAGGTCAGGGGGGAAGGATCTTC. It encodes CASSLGQGGRIF.

The V and J genes are TRBV12-3 or TRBV12-4 and TRBJ2-5; D is perhaps TRBD2 (7 bases). V was clipped by 7 bases and J by 4 bases, with 13 bases between them. The CDR3 runs 13 residues. CDR3 amino acids: CASTRGGAETQYF. For the CDR3, the DNA is TGTGCCAGCACGAGGGGGGGGGCAGAGACCCAGTACTTC.

The chain has TRBV7-9 and TRBJ2-3; D is uncertain. There are 12 residues in the CDR3. Germline V gene lookup returns CDR1 SEHNR and CDR2 FQNEAQ (reference sequence). Deletions cut 7 bases from V and 3 bases from J, with 8 bases between. CDR3 amino acids: CASTQQTDTQYF. The CDR3 nucleotides are TGTGCCAGCACCCAACAAACAGATACGCAGTATTTT.

In this sample, this clonotype turned up a few times. The chain carries TRBV20-1 and TRBJ1-4; possibly TRBD1 for D (5 bases). Germline V gene data show CDR1 as DFQATT and CDR2 as SNEGSKA (reference sequence). Trimming removed 0 bases at V and 5 bases at J, with 10 bases between. The CDR3 spans 14 residues. CDR3 residues: CSARDFRVNEKLFF. In DNA form, the CDR3 reads TGCAGTGCTAGAGATTTCAGGGTAAATGAAAAACTGTTTTTT.

This clonotype was picked up a small number of times. The rearrangement uses TRBV28 and TRBJ2-7, with 9 bases lining up with TRBD1. Germline CDR1 reads MDHEN; CDR2 reads SYDVKM. The V segment lost 5 bases and the J segment 4 bases; nucleotides outside the gene matches: 9. The CDR3 length is 15 residues. CDR3 sequence reads: CASSPSGTGPYEQYF. Here the CDR3 DNA reads TGTGCCAGCAGTCCTTCCGGGACAGGGCCGTACGAGCAGTACTTC.

This clonotype has just a few counts. This chain uses TRBV7-9 with TRBJ2-1, with D tentatively TRBD2 (7 bases). The V and J ends lost 5 bases and 5 bases respectively, with 16 bases between them. The CDR3 has 15 amino acids. Germline V gives CDR1 SEHNR, CDR2 FQNEAQ (reference sequence). The CDR3 nucleotides read TGTGCCAGCAGCCCCCTCGGGGGGCAGGACAATGAGCAGTTCTTC. Amino acids: CASSPLGGQDNEQFF.

This clonotype came up a few times. This chain links TRBV4-3 with TRBJ2-7, with a tentative D call TRBD1 (6 bases). This CDR3 has 15 residues. CDR1 and CDR2 from the germline V gene are LGHNA and YSLEER. V was pared by 0 bases and J by 2 bases, with 11 bases between. CDR3 amino acids: CASSQEIQGPYEQYF. CDR3 sequence (DNA): TGCGCCAGCAGCCAAGAAATACAGGGCCCCTACGAGCAGTACTTC.

This clonotype has only a few counts. This chain joins TRBV6-1 and TRBJ1-6; the D is unclear. This CDR3 has 16 residues. Trimming cost V 1 base and J 0 bases, with 7 bases left between them. Germline CDR1 reads MNHNS; CDR2 reads SASEGT. CDR3 sequence: CASSEDGSSYNSPLHF. The CDR3 coding sequence is TGTGCCAGCAGTGAAGATGGGAGCTCCTATAATTCACCCCTCCACTTT.

Ten or more counts support this clonotype. The V and J genes are TRBV14 and TRBJ2-1; tentative D call: TRBD2 (6 bases). This CDR3 region has 14 residues. Germline V lookup: CDR1 SGHDN, CDR2 FVKESK. Trimming removed 3 bases from V and 7 bases from J, with 13 bases in between. CDR3 coding DNA: TGTGCCAGCAGCCAGTTGGCTAGCGTAAATGAGCAGTTCTTC. Its protein product is CASSQLASVNEQFF.

This clonotype was counted only a few times. The chain combines TRBV6-1 with TRBJ1-4; D unresolved. V lost 0 bases and J 1 base, leaving 15 bases between the germline ends. CDR1 is MNHNS and CDR2 is SASEGT in the germline V gene. The length of the CDR3 is 18 residues. The CDR3 is CASSEATSLGITNEKLFF. CDR3 in DNA: TGTGCCAGCAGTGAAGCGACTAGTCTCGGAATAACTAATGAAAAACTGTTTTTT.

This clonotype was seen more than once but under ten times. V gene TRBV6-2 or TRBV6-3 combines with J gene TRBJ1-5; maybe TRBD1 (5 bases). V gave up 2 bases and J gave up 1 base, with 18 bases separating them. CDR3 length equals 18 residues. Germline CDR1 and CDR2: MNHEY and SVGEGT. For the CDR3, the DNA is TGTGCCAGCAGTTACCACGGCCCAGGGTCAGTAAGCAATCAGCCCCAGCATTTT. The encoded protein is CASSYHGPGSVSNQPQHF.

This clonotype was seen ten or more times. The V call is TRBV20-1, the J call TRBJ2-1; D remains ambiguous. This CDR3 is built from 12 residues. Germline CDR1 DFQATT, CDR2 SNEGSKA (reference sequence). V was shortened by 0 bases and J by 8 bases, with 8 bases between the two germline ends. The CDR3 sequence: CSARDRAHEQFF. CDR3 nucleotides: TGCAGTGCTAGAGATCGGGCCCATGAGCAGTTCTTC.

The chain carries TRBV7-2 and TRBJ1-2, with D possibly matching TRBD1 (6 bases). Germline V gene sequence: CDR1 SGHTA, CDR2 FQGNSA. Trimming pared 5 bases from V and 3 bases from J, leaving 19 bases between. This CDR3 has 16 amino acids. The CDR3 spells CASSPAQGWGDYGYTF. CDR3 coding DNA: TGTGCCAGCAGCCCTGCTCAGGGGTGGGGAGACTATGGCTACACCTTC.

There are many counts of this clonotype. CDR3 nucleotide sequence: TGCAGCGCAGGGACTAGTTACTACAATGAGCAGTTCTTC. This gives the protein CSAGTSYYNEQFF. The chain recombines TRBV29-1 with TRBJ2-1, with TRBD2 identical over 8 bases. The trim removed 7 bases at V and 3 bases at J, leaving 5 bases unmatched. This CDR3 has 13 residues. Germline V gene lookup returns CDR1 SQVTM and CDR2 ANQGSEA.